Listed below are T cell receptor beta chains from one sample, sequenced in a study of blood T cell repertoires in COVID-19. Produced via immunoSEQ multiplex PCR; TCRdb's table is partial and in-frame only. This repertoire shows under 200,000 clones, nearly 90% found once; its top ten account for around a fifth. The sequenced sample was peripheral blood. These receptors all stem from a man aged 55 to 70 with active or convalescent COVID-19. CDR3s include the opening cysteine and the closing phenylalanine or tryptophan. The D gene is left open where the match is weak. Clone size is shown for a subset of rows, as once, few, many or a class of expanded clone.

j_gene,v_gene,abundance,d_gene,len,CDR3nt,CDR3aa
TRBJ2-3,TRBV4-2,once,TRBD2,17,TGTGCCAGCAGCCAAGGGAGTCTAGCGGGGTCCACAGATACGCAGTATTTT,CASSQGSLAGSTDTQYF
TRBJ2-7,TRBV2,.,.,12,TGTGCCAGCGAGGGTAGCGGCTACGAGCAGTACTTC,CASEGSGYEQYF
TRBJ1-6,TRBV5-1,once,TRBD1,15,TGCGCCAGCAGCTTATTAGGGACAGCTAGTTCACCCCTCCACTTT,CASSLLGTASSPLHF
TRBJ2-3,TRBV15,.,TRBD2,16,TGTGCCACCAGCAGAGAGGGTAGCGGGGGGGCGAATACGCAGTATTTT,CATSREGSGGANTQYF
TRBJ1-1,TRBV5-1,.,TRBD1,13,TGCGCCAGCAGCTTGGGAAGGGGGCTGGAAGCTTTCTTT,CASSLGRGLEAFF
TRBJ2-3,TRBV4-1,.,TRBD2,16,TGCGCCACCACTTTACTAGCGGGAACCGGCACAGATACGCAGTATTTT,CATTLLAGTGTDTQYF
TRBJ1-3,TRBV4-1,.,.,17,TGCGCCAGCAGCCAAGATCGAGGGACATCGGCTGGAAACACCATATATTTT,CASSQDRGTSAGNTIYF
TRBJ1-2,TRBV29-1,.,.,14,TGCAGCGTTTCGAAAGGGGCCGAAAACTATGGCTACACCTTC,CSVSKGAENYGYTF
TRBJ2-7,TRBV6-5,.,.,14,TGTGCCAGCACCAGGGCAGAGAGCTCCTACGAGCAGTACTTC,CASTRAESSYEQYF
TRBJ1-1,TRBV19,.,.,13,TGTGCCAGTAGTCAGGGCTTTCCCACTTTGGCTTTCTTT,CASSQGFPTLAFF
TRBJ1-3,TRBV3-1/TRBV3-2,.,.,14,TGTGCCAGCAGCCCCGGAGCGGTTCGAAACACCATATATTTT,CASSPGAVRNTIYF
TRBJ1-4,TRBV3-1/TRBV3-2,few,.,12,TGTGCCAGCAGCCAGACGGACAGCTCACTGTTTTTT,CASSQTDSSLFF
TRBJ1-3,TRBV30,.,.,15,TGTGCCTGGAGTGCTACAGGGAACTCTGGAAACACCATATATTTT,CAWSATGNSGNTIYF
TRBJ1-5,TRBV7-2,.,.,12,TGTGCCAGCAGCTCCTTGGGCCAGCCCCAGCATTTT,CASSSLGQPQHF
TRBJ1-1,TRBV27,.,.,13,TGTGCCAGCAGTCTGACGAGGAACTCTGAAGCTTTCTTT,CASSLTRNSEAFF
TRBJ1-5,TRBV4-1,.,.,16,TGCGCCAGCAGCCAAGTGTTAGGGGGTGGGGTTCAGCCCCAGCATTTT,CASSQVLGGGVQPQHF
TRBJ2-1,TRBV19,.,TRBD2,15,TGTGCCAGTAGCCGGGGACTAGTTTTCCTCAATGAGCAGTTCTTC,CASSRGLVFLNEQFF
TRBJ2-3,TRBV2,.,.,13,TGTGCCAGCAGTGAACCCCGTACAGATACGCAGTATTTT,CASSEPRTDTQYF
TRBJ1-6,TRBV6-5,once,TRBD1,14,TGTGCCAGCAGCCGGGACAGGGGCAATTCACCCCTCCACTTT,CASSRDRGNSPLHF
TRBJ1-1,TRBV6-6,.,.,14,TGTGCCAGCAGTTATGCGGCGCAGGGCACTGAAGCTTTCTTT,CASSYAAQGTEAFF
TRBJ2-7,TRBV4-1,.,.,14,TGCGCCAGCAGCCAAGACAGGGGTGCCTACGAGCAGTACTTC,CASSQDRGAYEQYF
TRBJ1-2,TRBV7-9,.,.,12,TGTGCCAGCAGCCCCTCGATCACGTCAGGGAACTTC,CASSPSITSGNF
TRBJ2-1,TRBV5-5,.,.,14,TGTGCCAGCAGCTTGGCCCCACAGGGCGATGAGCAGTTCTTC,CASSLAPQGDEQFF
TRBJ2-1,TRBV7-9,.,.,12,TGTGCCAGCAGCTTCCAGACAGTTGAGCAGTTCTTC,CASSFQTVEQFF
TRBJ2-7,TRBV2,.,TRBD1,15,TGTGCCAGCAGTGCAGGACAGGCGAGCTCCTACGAGCAGTACTTC,CASSAGQASSYEQYF
TRBJ1-6,TRBV2,.,.,12,TGTGCCAGCCAAACAGACAATTCACCCCTCCACTTT,CASQTDNSPLHF
TRBJ2-7,TRBV4-1,.,.,15,TGCGCCAGCAGCCAAGAATTGGGCAGGTCCTACGAGCAGTACTTC,CASSQELGRSYEQYF
TRBJ1-4,TRBV7-9,.,TRBD1,15,TGTGCCAGCAGCTCCAGGACAGGATATAATGAAAAACTGTTTTTT,CASSSRTGYNEKLFF
TRBJ1-1,TRBV10-2,.,.,11,TGCGCCAGCAGCGCACTTCGGCGGGCTTTCTTT,CASSALRRAFF
TRBJ2-7,TRBV5-4,.,TRBD1,16,TGTGCCAGCAGCCCGAGGGGGGACAGGAGCTCCTACGAGCAGTACTTC,CASSPRGDRSSYEQYF